This TCR beta chain was identified during a study of blood T cell repertoires in COVID-19. Study details: PBMCs, B-cell-depleted T cells, or T cells were the source of the cDNA or gDNA that made up the material.

Germline CDR1 is MDHEN and CDR2 is SYDVKM. CDR3 length: 15 residues. The J segment lost 7 bases and the V segment lost 6 bases, leaving 11 bases of the junction unmatched. Original data processing: Using reference gene primer amplification, nucleated cell counts were estimated. The assay was immunoSEQ multiplex PCR, and TCRdb's table has in-frame clones only and misses some. That table gives V, J and clone size, and the DNA gave D and trimming. The data show roughly 300,000 clones, roughly 90% seen once. Two consecutive negative NP/OP PCR tests, clearance, or resolved symptoms defined Cohort 3 recovery.

The sequenced sample consisted of PBMCs or T cells enriched from blood (not recorded which). The chain employs TRBV28 and TRBJ1-5; 8 bases line up with TRBD1. This TCR was sampled from a woman aged 25 to 45 who had recovered from COVID-19. The CDR3 DNA sequence: TGTGCCAGCAGGCTCCGGGACAGGCTACTGCAGCCCCAGCATTTT. It translates to CASRLRDRLLQPQHF.